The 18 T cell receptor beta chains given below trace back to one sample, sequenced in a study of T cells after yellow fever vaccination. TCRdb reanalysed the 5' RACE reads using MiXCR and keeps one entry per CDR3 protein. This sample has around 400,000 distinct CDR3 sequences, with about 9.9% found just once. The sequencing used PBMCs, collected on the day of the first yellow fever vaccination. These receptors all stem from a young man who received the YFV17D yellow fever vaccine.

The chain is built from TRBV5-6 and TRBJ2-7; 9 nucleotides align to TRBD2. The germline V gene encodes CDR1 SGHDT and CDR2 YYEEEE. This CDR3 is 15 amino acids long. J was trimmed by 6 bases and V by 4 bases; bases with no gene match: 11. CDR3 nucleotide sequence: TGTGCCAGCAGCCTAGTGTGGCAGCGGGGGGCCGAGCAGTACTTC. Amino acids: CASSLVWQRGAEQYF.

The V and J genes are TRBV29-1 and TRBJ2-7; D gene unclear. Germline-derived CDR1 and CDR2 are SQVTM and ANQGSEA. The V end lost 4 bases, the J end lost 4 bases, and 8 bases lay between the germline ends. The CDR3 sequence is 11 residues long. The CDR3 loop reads CSVAIGYEQYV. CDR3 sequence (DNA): TGCAGCGTTGCGATAGGATACGAGCAGTACGTC.

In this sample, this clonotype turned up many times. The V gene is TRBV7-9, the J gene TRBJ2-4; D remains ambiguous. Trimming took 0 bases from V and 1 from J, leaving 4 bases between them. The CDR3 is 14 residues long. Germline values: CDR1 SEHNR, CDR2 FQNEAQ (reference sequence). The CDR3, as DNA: TGTGCCAGCAGCTTAGCTGGGGCCAAAAACATTCAGTACTTC. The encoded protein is CASSLAGAKNIQYF.

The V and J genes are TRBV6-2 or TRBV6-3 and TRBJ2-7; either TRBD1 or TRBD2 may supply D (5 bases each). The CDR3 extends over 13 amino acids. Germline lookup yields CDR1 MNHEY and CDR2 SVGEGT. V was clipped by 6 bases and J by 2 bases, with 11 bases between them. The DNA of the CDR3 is TGTGCCAGCAGGGGGGTACTCACCTACGAGCAGTACTTC. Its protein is CASRGVLTYEQYF.

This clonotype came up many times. CDR3: CASSQVYTNEQYF. CDR3 nucleotides: TGTGCCAGCAGCCAAGTCTACACTAACGAGCAGTACTTC. The chain combines TRBV3-1 with TRBJ2-7; no clear D. V gave up 1 base and J gave up 5 bases, with 9 bases separating them. The CDR3 length is 13 residues. Germline V gives CDR1 LGHDT, CDR2 YNNKEL (reference sequence).

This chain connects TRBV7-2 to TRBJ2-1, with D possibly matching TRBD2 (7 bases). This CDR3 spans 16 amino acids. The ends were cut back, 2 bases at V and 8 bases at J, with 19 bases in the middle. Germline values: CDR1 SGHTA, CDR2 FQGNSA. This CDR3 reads CASSLNAGAGVDEQFF. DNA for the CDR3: TGTGCCAGCAGCTTAAACGCGGGGGCAGGGGTCGATGAGCAGTTCTTC.

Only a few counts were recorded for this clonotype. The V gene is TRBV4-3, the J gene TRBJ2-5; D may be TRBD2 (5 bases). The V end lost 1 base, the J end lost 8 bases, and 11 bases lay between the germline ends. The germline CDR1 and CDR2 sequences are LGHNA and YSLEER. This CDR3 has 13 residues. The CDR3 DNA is TGCGCCAGCAGCCAAGTGGGTGGAGGAACCCAGTACTTC. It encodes CASSQVGGGTQYF.

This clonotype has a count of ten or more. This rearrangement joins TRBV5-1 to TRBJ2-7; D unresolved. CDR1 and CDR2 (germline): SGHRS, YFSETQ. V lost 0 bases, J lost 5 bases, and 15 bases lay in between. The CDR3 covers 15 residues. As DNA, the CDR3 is TGCGCCAGCAGCTTGGGGCACGCGCCCAGCGACGAGCAGTACGTC. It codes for CASSLGHAPSDEQYV.

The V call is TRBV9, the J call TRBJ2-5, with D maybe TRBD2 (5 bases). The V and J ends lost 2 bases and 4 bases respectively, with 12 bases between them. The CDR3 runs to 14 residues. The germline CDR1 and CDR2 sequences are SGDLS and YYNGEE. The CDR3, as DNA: TGTGCCAGCAGCGTGAGCCTAGCCCTAGAGACCCAGTACTTC. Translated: CASSVSLALETQYF.

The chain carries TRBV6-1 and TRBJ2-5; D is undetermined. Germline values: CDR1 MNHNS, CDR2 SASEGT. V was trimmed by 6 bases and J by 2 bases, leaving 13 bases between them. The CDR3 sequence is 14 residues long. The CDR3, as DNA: TGTGCCAGCAGCTCCCACGGCGGTCAAGAGACCCAGTACTTC. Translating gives CASSSHGGQETQYF.

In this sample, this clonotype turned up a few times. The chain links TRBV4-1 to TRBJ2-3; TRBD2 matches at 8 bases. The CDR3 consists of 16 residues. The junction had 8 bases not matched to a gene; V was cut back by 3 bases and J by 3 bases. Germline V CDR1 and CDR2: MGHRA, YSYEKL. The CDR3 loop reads CASSHLGRGVTDTQYF. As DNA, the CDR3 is TGCGCCAGCAGCCACCTGGGGCGGGGGGTAACAGATACGCAGTATTTT.

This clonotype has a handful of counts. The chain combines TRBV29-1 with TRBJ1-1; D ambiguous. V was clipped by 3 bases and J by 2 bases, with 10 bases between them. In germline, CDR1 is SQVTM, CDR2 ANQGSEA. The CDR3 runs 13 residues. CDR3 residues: CSVDIGINTEAFF. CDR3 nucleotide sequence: TGCAGCGTTGACATAGGAATAAACACTGAAGCTTTCTTT. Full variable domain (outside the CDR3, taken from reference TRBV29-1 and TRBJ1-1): SAVISQKPSRDICQRGTSLTIQCQVDSQVTMMFWYRQQPGQSLTLIATANQGSEATYESGFVIDKFPISRPNLTFSTLTVSNMSPEDSSIYLCSVDIGINTEAFFGQGTRLTVV.

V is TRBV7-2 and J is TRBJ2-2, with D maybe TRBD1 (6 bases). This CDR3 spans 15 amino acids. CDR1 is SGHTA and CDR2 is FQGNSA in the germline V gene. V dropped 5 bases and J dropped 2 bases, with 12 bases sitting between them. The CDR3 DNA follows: TGTGCCAGCAGCCTTACGGACAGAAACACCGGGGAGCTGTTTTTT. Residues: CASSLTDRNTGELFF.

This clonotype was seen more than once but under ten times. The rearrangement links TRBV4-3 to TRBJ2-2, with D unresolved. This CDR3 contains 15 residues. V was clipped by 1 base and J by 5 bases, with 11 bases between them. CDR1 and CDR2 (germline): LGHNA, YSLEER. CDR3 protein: CASSQGWGETGELFF. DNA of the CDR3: TGCGCCAGCAGCCAAGGGTGGGGTGAGACCGGGGAGCTGTTTTTT.

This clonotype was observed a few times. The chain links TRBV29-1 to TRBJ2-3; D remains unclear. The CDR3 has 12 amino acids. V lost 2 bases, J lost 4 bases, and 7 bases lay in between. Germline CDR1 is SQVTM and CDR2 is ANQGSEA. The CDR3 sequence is CSVERPPDTQYF. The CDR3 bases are TGCAGCGTTGAACGCCCCCCAGATACGCAGTATTTT.

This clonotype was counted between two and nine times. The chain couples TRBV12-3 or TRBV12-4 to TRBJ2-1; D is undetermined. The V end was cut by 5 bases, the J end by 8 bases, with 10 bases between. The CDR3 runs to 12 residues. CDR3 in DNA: TGTGCCAGCAGTCCCACACGGTATGAGCAGTTCTTC. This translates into CASSPTRYEQFF.

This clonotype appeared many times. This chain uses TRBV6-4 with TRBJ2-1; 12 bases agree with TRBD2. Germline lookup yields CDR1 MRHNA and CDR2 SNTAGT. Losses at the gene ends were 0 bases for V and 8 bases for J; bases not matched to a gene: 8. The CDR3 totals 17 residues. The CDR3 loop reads CASSDSAGLAGLDEQFF. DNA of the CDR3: TGTGCCAGCAGTGACTCTGCGGGACTAGCGGGCCTGGATGAGCAGTTCTTC.

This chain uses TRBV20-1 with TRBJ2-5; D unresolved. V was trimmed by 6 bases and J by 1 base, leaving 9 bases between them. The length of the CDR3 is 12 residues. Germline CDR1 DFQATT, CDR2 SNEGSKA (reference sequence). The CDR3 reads CSAPPLQETQYF. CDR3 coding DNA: TGCAGTGCCCCCCCTCTCCAAGAGACCCAGTACTTC.